These T cell receptor beta chains were read from a single sample in a study of T cells expressing NK-cell markers. TCRdb re-called the 5' RACE reads and catalogs CDR3 proteins one per entry, DNA excluded. The sample totals 350,000 to 450,000 distinct CDR3 sequences; its top ten clones hold roughly 5.5%. Sequenced material: blood T cells: a sorted CD56 or NKG2C T cell subset, CD4+ or CD8+ T cells, or bulk PBMC T cells (not recorded which). The source is a man between 18 and 69 years old in good health. CDR3s include the opening cysteine and the closing phenylalanine or tryptophan.

J gene: TRBJ2-1
V gene: TRBV20-1
CDR3 length: 11
CDR3 protein: CSARSFNEQFF

J gene: TRBJ2-7
V gene: TRBV18
CDR3 length: 13
CDR3 protein: CASSPEGAAEQYF

J gene: TRBJ2-1
V gene: TRBV4-1
CDR3 length: 15
CDR3 protein: CASRTGQDPYNEQFF

J gene: TRBJ1-6
V gene: TRBV27
CDR3 length: 15
CDR3 protein: CASSLGTGYNSPLHF

J gene: TRBJ2-7
V gene: TRBV5-1
CDR3 length: 12
CDR3 protein: CASSPDEDEQYF

J gene: TRBJ2-3
V gene: TRBV19
CDR3 length: 16
CDR3 protein: CASSETGWPLGGPQYF

J gene: TRBJ1-1
V gene: TRBV27
CDR3 length: 14
CDR3 protein: CASSGREGYTEAFF

J gene: TRBJ2-5
V gene: TRBV4-2
CDR3 length: 15
CDR3 protein: CASSQDPDRTETQYF

J gene: TRBJ2-3
V gene: TRBV7-9
CDR3 length: 16
CDR3 protein: CASSLGTQRSTDTQYF

J gene: TRBJ2-7
V gene: TRBV5-1
CDR3 length: 16
CDR3 protein: CASSLDLGTGGREQYF

J gene: TRBJ2-1
V gene: TRBV3-1
CDR3 length: 14
CDR3 protein: CASSLWGPNNEQFF

J gene: TRBJ2-5
V gene: TRBV5-1
CDR3 length: 17
CDR3 protein: CASSQEAPGLYQETQYF

J gene: TRBJ2-4
V gene: TRBV9
CDR3 length: 17
CDR3 protein: CASSAREGGLDKNIQYF

J gene: TRBJ1-2
V gene: TRBV30
CDR3 length: 14
CDR3 protein: CAWSVKGTQNGYTF

J gene: TRBJ2-3
V gene: TRBV3-1
CDR3 length: 16
CDR3 protein: CASSQLTGGNPDTQYF

J gene: TRBJ1-2
V gene: TRBV12-3/TRBV12-4
CDR3 length: 11
CDR3 protein: CASSAAYGYTF

J gene: TRBJ2-7
V gene: TRBV9
CDR3 length: 18
CDR3 protein: CASSVGSAGQGFSYEQYF

J gene: TRBJ1-6
V gene: TRBV10-3
CDR3 length: 14
CDR3 protein: CATVPVQGNSPLHF

J gene: TRBJ2-1
V gene: TRBV7-9
CDR3 length: 15
CDR3 protein: CASSSHRRTYNEQFF

J gene: TRBJ2-6
V gene: TRBV18
CDR3 length: 18
CDR3 protein: CASSPPAALGSGANVLTF

J gene: TRBJ2-7
V gene: TRBV12-3/TRBV12-4
CDR3 length: 15
CDR3 protein: CASSWTSGASYEQYF

J gene: TRBJ1-1
V gene: TRBV28
CDR3 length: 17
CDR3 protein: CASSPLGFVPGNTEAFF

J gene: TRBJ2-1
V gene: TRBV5-1
CDR3 length: 17
CDR3 protein: CASSADLAGGHYNEQFF

J gene: TRBJ2-3
V gene: TRBV7-6
CDR3 length: 14
CDR3 protein: CASSLGGGLDTQYF

J gene: TRBJ2-5
V gene: TRBV6-1
CDR3 length: 16
CDR3 protein: CASSDPVGLVDETQYF

J gene: TRBJ2-7
V gene: TRBV9
CDR3 length: 14
CDR3 protein: CASSVGEGINEQYF

J gene: TRBJ1-5
V gene: TRBV5-6
CDR3 length: 16
CDR3 protein: CASSRRGVGSNQPQHF

J gene: TRBJ2-7
V gene: TRBV3-1
CDR3 length: 16
CDR3 protein: CASSQGKGQWFYEQYF

J gene: TRBJ2-7
V gene: TRBV7-8
CDR3 length: 15
CDR3 protein: CASSRGQGELYEQYF

J gene: TRBJ2-5
V gene: TRBV6-5
CDR3 length: 17
CDR3 protein: CASSYSANIGGQETQYF

J gene: TRBJ1-5
V gene: TRBV2
CDR3 length: 15
CDR3 protein: CASRGQGRGNQPQHF

J gene: TRBJ2-2
V gene: TRBV15
CDR3 length: 15
CDR3 protein: CATSRDIKPAGELFF

J gene: TRBJ2-4
V gene: TRBV21-1
CDR3 length: 14
CDR3 protein: CASSKRQGLSIQYF

J gene: TRBJ2-3
V gene: TRBV12-3/TRBV12-4
CDR3 length: 15
CDR3 protein: CASRRSGGRLGTQYF

J gene: TRBJ1-5
V gene: TRBV7-2
CDR3 length: 15
CDR3 protein: CASSLDGGRYQPQHF

J gene: TRBJ2-1
V gene: TRBV15
CDR3 length: 14
CDR3 protein: CATSRIGGRGEQFF

J gene: TRBJ1-2
V gene: TRBV29-1
CDR3 length: 14
CDR3 protein: CSVERQGMGNGYTF

J gene: TRBJ1-1
V gene: TRBV6-1
CDR3 length: 17
CDR3 protein: CASRSIQGFRLGTEAFF

J gene: TRBJ1-3
V gene: TRBV11-2
CDR3 length: 15
CDR3 protein: CASSLSILSGNTIYF

J gene: TRBJ2-5
V gene: TRBV28
CDR3 length: 12
CDR3 protein: CASSPVGATQYF

J gene: TRBJ1-1
V gene: TRBV7-2
CDR3 length: 11
CDR3 protein: CASSLGVWAFF

J gene: TRBJ1-1
V gene: TRBV27
CDR3 length: 16
CDR3 protein: CASSAPYPDRNTEAFF

J gene: TRBJ1-2
V gene: TRBV5-1
CDR3 length: 16
CDR3 protein: CASSLFPEVANYGYTF

J gene: TRBJ2-2
V gene: TRBV24-1
CDR3 length: 18
CDR3 protein: CATSDVFGSLRETGELFF

J gene: TRBJ1-3
V gene: TRBV28
CDR3 length: 14
CDR3 protein: CASSPEGSGNTIYF

J gene: TRBJ2-7
V gene: TRBV10-3
CDR3 length: 12
CDR3 protein: CAIRGASYEQYF

J gene: TRBJ1-1
V gene: TRBV6-5
CDR3 length: 14
CDR3 protein: CASSYSFSSVEAFF